A single T cell receptor (beta chain) is shown here with its context. Sequencing was performed with immunoSEQ multiplex PCR; in TCRdb, only in-frame clones are kept and a portion is missing. The sample holds about 62,000 clones, roughly 92% seen once. The sample belongs to a study of blood T cell repertoires in COVID-19. Study at large: Samples of COVID-19 (acute and convalescent) were obtained from the United States, Italy and Spain. The cDNA or gDNA used as material had been derived from T cells, B-cell-depleted T cells, or PBMCs.

This CDR3 has 15 amino acids. Germline V CDR1 and CDR2: LGHDT, YNNKEL (reference sequence). V was clipped by 0 bases and J by 1 base, with 7 bases between them. J is TRBJ1-5 and V is TRBV3-1 (or the pseudogene TRBV3-2); D gene uncertain. The sequenced sample consisted of peripheral blood. This TCR derives from a human donor in a cohort sampled during active COVID-19. CDR3 loop: CASSQDIASNQPQHF. The CDR3 nucleotides read TGTGCCAGCAGCCAAGATATAGCAAGCAATCAGCCCCAGCATTTT.